These 31 T cell receptor beta chains were sequenced from one sample in a study of read filtering for tumor transcriptome and immune sequencing. This library used roughly 0.4 ug RNA and molecular barcoded adaptors spanning alpha/delta and beta/gamma chains. TCRdb reanalysed the reads using MiXCR and keeps one entry per CDR3 protein. The sample records roughly 69,000 distinct CDR3 sequences, roughly 14% being singletons. Sequences were obtained from a population of CD138-negative cells sorted from bone marrow. Receptors originate from a donor aged 40 or older with multiple myeloma.

This clonotype showed up just a few times. V and J are TRBV10-3 and TRBJ2-6, with TRBD1 matching over 9 bases. The germline CDR1 and CDR2 sequences are ENHRY and SYGVKD. The CDR3 has 18 residues. After removal of 2 bases from V and 2 bases from J, the junction contained 7 bases not matched to a gene. CDR3 DNA sequence: TGTGCCATCAGTGAGGTCACAGGGGGCGCAACTGGGGCCAACGTCCTGACTTTC. This encodes CAISEVTGGATGANVLTF.

The V gene is TRBV29-1, the J gene TRBJ2-5, with 9 nucleotides matching TRBD2. The CDR3 is 15 residues long. Germline CDR1 reads SQVTM; CDR2 reads ANQGSEA. V gave up 1 base and J gave up 5 bases; unmatched junction bases: 8. The CDR3 bases are TGCAGCGTTGAAGGCCTAGCGGGGCGCCCGGAGACCCAGTACTTC. This translates into CSVEGLAGRPETQYF.

For this clonotype: A read error may be the cause here, since a much bigger clone is one base away. The chain couples TRBV19 to TRBJ1-2, with unresolved D. This CDR3 spans 13 amino acids. V was shortened by 3 bases and J by 8 bases, with 13 bases between the two germline ends. Germline loops: CDR1 LNHDA, CDR2 SQIVND (reference sequence). CDR3 region: CASSIPRDGGYTF. DNA of the CDR3: TGTGCCAGTAGTATTCCGAGGGATGGGGGCTACACCTTC.

This clonotype was picked up many times. The gene calls are TRBV12-3 or TRBV12-4 and TRBJ2-7; 9 bases match TRBD2. Trimming cost V 3 bases and J 7 bases; bases outside gene matches: 10. The CDR3 consists of 15 residues. Here the CDR3 DNA reads TGTGCCAGCAGTTTTATCCGGACTAGCGCTTCGGAGCAGTACTTC. Protein product: CASSFIRTSASEQYF.

This clonotype was picked up many times. The rearrangement joins TRBV2 to TRBJ2-3; TRBD1 matches at 12 bases. The junction had 8 bases not matched to a gene; V was cut back by 6 bases and J by 7 bases. The CDR3 consists of 15 residues. In germline, CDR1 is SNHLY, CDR2 FYNNEI. Here the CDR3 DNA reads TGTGCCAGCAGGGCACCGGGACAGGGGGCGAATACGCAGTATTTT. Amino acids: CASRAPGQGANTQYF.

This clonotype was seen many times. The chain joins TRBV18 to TRBJ2-4; 10 bases fit TRBD2. The germline V gene has CDR1 KGHSH and CDR2 LQKENI. The length of the CDR3 is 18 residues. J was trimmed by 1 base and V by 3 bases; bases with no gene match: 9. CDR3 protein: CASSPPFLAGEAKNIQYF. CDR3 nucleotide sequence: TGTGCCAGCTCACCCCCTTTTCTAGCGGGAGAGGCCAAAAACATTCAGTACTTC. The complete variable domain, with remaining parts taken from reference TRBV18 and TRBJ2-4, reads NAGVMQNPRHLVRRRGQEARLRCSPMKGHSHVYWYRQLPEEGLKFMVYLQKENIIDESGMPKERFSAEFPKEGPSILRIQQVVRGDSAAYFCASSPPFLAGEAKNIQYFGAGTRLSVL.

This clonotype has at least ten counts. The chain employs TRBV30 and TRBJ1-1; TRBD1 aligns across 7 bases. Germline values: CDR1 GTSNPN, CDR2 SVGIG (reference sequence). V dropped 0 bases and J dropped 1; count of bases not matched to a gene: 14. The CDR3 has 18 residues. The CDR3 sequence is CAWSVVGVGQEWNTEAFF. CDR3 DNA: TGTGCCTGGAGTGTAGTCGGTGTCGGACAGGAGTGGAACACTGAAGCTTTCTTT.

As to this clonotype: A much larger clone is a single base away; this may be a read error. The J gene is TRBJ2-3, the V gene TRBV5-1, with D unclear. CDR3 length: 11 amino acids. The V gene's germline CDR1 is SGHRS and CDR2 YFSETQ. Here the CDR3 reads CASSFADTLYF. The CDR3 bases are TGCGCCAGCAGCTTCGCAGATACGCTGTATTTT.

The CDR3: CASSQVTGAVIGGELFF. The CDR3 DNA reads as TGCGCCAGCAGCCAAGTCACAGGGGCCGTTATAGGCGGGGAGCTGTTTTTT. The chain uses TRBV4-3 and TRBJ2-2; 7 bases map to TRBD1. Germline V CDR1 and CDR2: LGHNA, YSLEER. CDR3 length: 17 residues. The J segment lost 7 bases and the V segment lost 1 base, leaving 12 bases of the junction unmatched.

This clonotype was detected ten times or more. V is TRBV5-1 and J is TRBJ2-7; D is possibly TRBD1 or TRBD2 (5 bases each). Germline-derived CDR1 and CDR2 are SGHRS and YFSETQ. V lost 1 base and J lost 3, with 17 bases in between. There are 16 residues in the CDR3. The CDR3 bases are TGCGCCAGCAGCTTGCGCCCGGGACCTACCCACTACGAGCAGTACTTC. This gives the protein CASSLRPGPTHYEQYF.

This clonotype appeared many times. The CDR3 DNA reads TGTGCCAGCAGCCCCAGGGGGGGACAGAAAAACACTGAAGCTTTCTTT. Its translation is CASSPRGGQKNTEAFF. V usage is TRBV7-3 and J usage is TRBJ1-1; 7 bases are shared with TRBD1. The trim removed 5 bases at V and 2 bases at J, leaving 11 bases unmatched. Germline assignment: CDR1 SGHTA and CDR2 FQGTGA. The CDR3 covers 16 residues.

This clonotype was counted many times. CDR3 amino acids: CASSPILGQGTDTQYF. The CDR3 DNA is TGTGCCAGCAGCCCCATCCTGGGACAGGGGACAGATACGCAGTATTTT. The chain joins TRBV7-2 to TRBJ2-3; TRBD1 aligns across 10 bases. This CDR3 has 16 amino acids. Germline V gene data show CDR1 as SGHTA and CDR2 as FQGNSA. V lost 5 bases and J lost 3; bases outside the gene matches: 8. Supplemented by reference TRBV7-2 and TRBJ2-3, the full variable domain reads GAGVSQSPSNKVTEKGKDVELRCDPISGHTALYWYRQSLGQGLEFLIYFQGNSAPDKSGLPSDRFSAERTGGSVSTLTIQRTQQEDSAVYLCASSPILGQGTDTQYFGPGTRLTVL.

This clonotype is categorized as medium-sized. The rearrangement links TRBV11-2 to TRBJ2-1; D gene uncertain. Germline-derived CDR1 and CDR2 are SGHAT and FQNNGV. The CDR3 totals 15 residues. Deletions cut 5 bases from V and 2 bases from J, with 13 bases between. Here the CDR3 reads CASSPTSFPYNEQFF. The DNA of the CDR3 is TGTGCCAGCAGCCCGACCTCTTTCCCCTACAATGAGCAGTTCTTC.

The sample holds many counts of this clonotype. The V and J genes are TRBV29-1 and TRBJ2-7; D not certain. Trimming took 7 bases from V and 3 from J, leaving 10 bases between them. Germline CDR1 is SQVTM and CDR2 is ANQGSEA. The CDR3 runs 11 residues. The CDR3 sequence: CSAQTDYEQYF. The CDR3 coding sequence is TGCAGCGCCCAGACGGACTACGAGCAGTACTTC.

This clonotype was seen ten or more times. V and J are TRBV27 and TRBJ2-7, with D possibly matching TRBD1 (6 bases). This CDR3 spans 14 amino acids. Trimming pared 3 bases from V and 3 bases from J, leaving 12 bases between. Germline loops: CDR1 MNHEY, CDR2 SMNVEV (reference sequence). Here the CDR3 reads CASSFSPDSYEQYF. The CDR3 DNA sequence: TGTGCCAGCAGTTTTTCCCCGGACAGCTACGAGCAGTACTTC.

The chain is built from TRBV14 and TRBJ2-7; TRBD1 aligns across 8 bases. CDR3 length: 15 amino acids. Per germline, CDR1 SGHDN and CDR2 FVKESK. The V and J ends lost 5 bases and 1 base, in that order; junction bases with no gene match: 7. The CDR3 DNA follows: TGTGCCAGCAGCGACACAGGGGGACCGTCCTACGAGCAGTACTTC. It yields the protein CASSDTGGPSYEQYF.

As regards this clonotype: A read error may be the cause here, since a much bigger clone is one base away. The chain carries TRBV12-5 and TRBJ2-1; 13 bases map to TRBD2. The CDR3 covers 19 residues. The germline gives CDR1 LGHNT, CDR2 FRNRAP. CDR3 sequence (DNA): TGTGCTAGTGGTTTGGACCAACGGACTAGCGGGAGTAGCTACAATGAGCAGTCCTTC. This encodes CASGLDQRTSGSSYNEQSF.

This clonotype turned up a few times. The chain carries TRBV28 and TRBJ2-7; D is possibly TRBD2 (5 bases). The germline V and J ends were trimmed by 1 base and 0 bases, with 13 bases remaining between them. The CDR3 is 16 amino acids. CDR1 MDHEN and CDR2 SYDVKM come from the germline V gene. The CDR3 nucleotides are TGTGCCAGCAGTTTATCCACTAGATTCCGCTCCTACGAGCAGTACTTC. The encoded protein is CASSLSTRFRSYEQYF.

This clonotype appeared many times. The V and J genes are TRBV6-5 and TRBJ2-3, with D perhaps TRBD2 (5 bases). Germline V gene lookup returns CDR1 MNHEY and CDR2 SVGAGI. Trimming removed 0 bases at V and 1 base at J, with 11 bases between. The CDR3 consists of 16 residues. The CDR3 DNA reads as TGTGCCAGCAGTTACTCTTGGCAGGAGGGCACAGATACGCAGTATTTT. Residues: CASSYSWQEGTDTQYF.

At least ten counts were recorded for this clonotype. V usage is TRBV6-2 or TRBV6-3 and J usage is TRBJ2-7, with D perhaps being TRBD1 or TRBD2 (5 bases each). Germline values: CDR1 MNHEY, CDR2 SVGEGT. The CDR3 loop spans 15 amino acids. V was trimmed by 2 bases and J by 7 bases, leaving 18 bases between them. CDR3 coding DNA: TGTGCCAGCAGTTACCTAGGGACCGGTCTTTCGGAGCAGTACTTC. It yields the protein CASSYLGTGLSEQYF.

This clonotype appeared many times. At one of its ends the junction is not consistent with the germline gene, which may arise from a read error. The chain has TRBV12-3 or TRBV12-4 and TRBJ2-1; tentatively, D is TRBD2 (6 bases). The CDR3 is 16 amino acids. The CDR3 sequence: CASSPFGRDSYNEQFF. CDR3 nucleotide sequence: TGTGCCAGCAGTCCCTTCGGTCGGGACTCCTACAATGAGCAGTTTTTC.

This clonotype has only a few counts. This chain connects TRBV6-6 to TRBJ2-7, with TRBD1 as a possible D gene (5 bases). The CDR3 extends over 12 amino acids. The V gene lost 2 bases and the J gene lost 6 bases, with 8 bases spanning the gap. The germline CDR1 and CDR2 sequences are MNHNY and SVGAGI (reference sequence). The CDR3, as DNA: TGTGCCAGCAGTTACCTAGGGGCCGAGCAGTACTTC. Amino acids: CASSYLGAEQYF.

J is TRBJ2-6 and V is TRBV27, with 11 bases identical to TRBD1. The junction had 10 bases not matched to a gene; V was cut back by 3 bases and J by 3 bases. CDR1 MNHEY and CDR2 SMNVEV come from the germline V gene (reference sequence). This CDR3 has 19 residues. CDR3 residues: CASSFCRTGGLGGANVLTF. CDR3 DNA: TGTGCCAGCAGTTTCTGCCGGACAGGGGGCTTAGGTGGGGCCAACGTCCTGACTTTC.

This clonotype was seen more than once but under ten times. The J gene is TRBJ2-7, the V gene TRBV10-3, with 7 bases that match TRBD1. J gave up 3 bases and V 6 bases, and 8 bases lay outside the gene matches. In germline, CDR1 is ENHRY, CDR2 SYGVKD. CDR3 size: 14 residues. The CDR3 DNA is TGTGCCATCAGGACAGGGAAGGGTGACTACGAGCAGTACTTC. Its protein is CAIRTGKGDYEQYF.

This clonotype was recorded a few times. A clone one base away is much larger, so this may be a read error. The chain couples TRBV19 to TRBJ2-1, with no clear D. CDR3 length: 14 residues. Germline V gene data show CDR1 as LNHDA and CDR2 as SQIVND (reference sequence). CDR3 protein: CASSSVSSYNELFF. CDR3 nucleotide sequence: TGTGCCAGTAGTTCCGTGAGCTCCTACAATGAGCTGTTCTTC.

Many counts were recorded for this clonotype. The chain joins TRBV5-1 to TRBJ2-2; D gene uncertain. The V end lost 0 bases, the J end lost 1 base, and 7 bases lay between the germline ends. Germline CDR1 is SGHRS and CDR2 is YFSETQ. This CDR3 region has 15 residues. Here the CDR3 DNA reads TGCGCCAGCAGCTTGGCCCTAGGGAACACCGGGGAGCTGTTTTTT. Translating gives CASSLALGNTGELFF.

The chain is built from TRBV20-1 and TRBJ2-6; 7 bases line up with TRBD2. CDR1 and CDR2 from the germline V gene are DFQATT and SNEGSKA (reference sequence). After removal of 3 bases from V and 4 bases from J, the junction contained 0 bases not matched to a gene. The CDR3 length is 13 residues. The CDR3 DNA is TGCAGTGCTAGGGGGGGGGGGGCCAACGTCCTGACTTTC. This sequence encodes CSARGGGANVLTF.

The chain is built from TRBV6-1 and TRBJ2-1; 9 nucleotides agree with TRBD2. The germline CDR1 and CDR2 sequences are MNHNS and SASEGT. V lost 5 bases and J lost 8; bases outside the gene matches: 7. CDR3 length: 14 residues. CDR3 sequence reads: CASSSSGNRDEQFF. In nucleotides, the CDR3 is TGTGCCAGCAGTTCTAGCGGGAACAGGGATGAGCAGTTCTTC.

Note on this clonotype: A clone one base away is much larger, so this may be a read error. CDR3 coding DNA: TGTGCCAGCAGTCAAGCAGATGCGCAGTATTTT. It yields the protein CASSQADAQYF. The chain is built from TRBV6-2 or TRBV6-3 and TRBJ2-3; unclear D gene. CDR3 length equals 11 residues. In germline, CDR1 is MNHEY, CDR2 SVGEGT.

The genes are TRBV10-3 and TRBJ1-5, with D unclear. V shed 3 bases and J shed 4 bases, with 4 bases lying between them. The CDR3 runs to 12 residues. Germline V CDR1 and CDR2: ENHRY, SYGVKD. The CDR3, as DNA: TGTGCCATCAGTGATTGGAATCAGCCCCAGCATTTT. It encodes CAISDWNQPQHF.

About this clonotype itself: An end of the junction does not agree with germline; a read error may underlie this. The genes are TRBV20-1 and TRBJ2-7; possible D gene TRBD2, 6 bases. The CDR3 sequence is 18 residues long. CDR1 is DFQATT and CDR2 is SNEGSKA in the germline V gene (reference sequence). CDR3: CSAGDFSSASETYNEQYF. The CDR3 DNA follows: TGCAGTGCTGGAGATTTTAGCTCCGCTAGCGAAACCTACAATGAGCAGTACTTC.